This T cell receptor (beta chain) comes out of a study of response to subunit inactivated influenza vaccine. General observations from the study: The authors put forward the suggestion that each seasonal influenza vaccination may bring in only a limited number of new T cells.

TCRdb redid the calling of the RT-PCR reads with MiXCR, one entry per CDR3 protein. The sample has 280,000 or so distinct CDR3 sequences, 21% seen once. This clonotype was counted between two and nine times. Its antigen is currently unknown. Germline CDR1 reads SGHRS; CDR2 reads YFSETQ. CDR3 length equals 13 residues. V was cut by 5 bases and J by 6 bases, with 12 bases left in between. Material: PBMCs from blood, obtained about 19 months after vaccination. This TCR came from a man aged 45 to 70 who received an inactivated influenza vaccine. The chain employs TRBV5-1 and TRBJ1-5; D gene unclear. The CDR3 reads CASRSGEGQPQHF. In DNA, the CDR3 is TGCGCCAGCAGGTCCGGGGAGGGTCAGCCCCAGCATTTT.